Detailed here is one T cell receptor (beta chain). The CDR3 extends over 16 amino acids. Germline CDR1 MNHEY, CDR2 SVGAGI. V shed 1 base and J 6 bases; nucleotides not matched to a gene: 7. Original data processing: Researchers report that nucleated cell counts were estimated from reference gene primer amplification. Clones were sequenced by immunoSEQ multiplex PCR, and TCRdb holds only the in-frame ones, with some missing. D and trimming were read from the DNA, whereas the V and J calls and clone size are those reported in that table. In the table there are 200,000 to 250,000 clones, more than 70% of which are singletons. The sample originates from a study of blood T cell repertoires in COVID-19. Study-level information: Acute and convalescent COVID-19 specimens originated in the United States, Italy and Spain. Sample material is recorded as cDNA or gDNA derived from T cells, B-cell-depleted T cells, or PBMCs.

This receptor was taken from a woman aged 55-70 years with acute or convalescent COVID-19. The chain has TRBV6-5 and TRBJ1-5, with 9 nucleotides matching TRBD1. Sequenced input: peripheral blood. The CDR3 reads CASSYYGQGMGQPQHF. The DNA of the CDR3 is TGTGCCAGCAGTTACTACGGACAGGGGATGGGTCAGCCCCAGCATTTT.